This TCR beta chain is from a study of cytomegalovirus exposure and HLA in healthy donors. Germline assignment: CDR1 ENHRY and CDR2 SYGVKD. Trimming shortened V by 5 bases and J by 3 bases, and 16 bases separated the two germline ends. There are 15 residues in the CDR3. The study's findings and limits: For most TCR beta V segments, an earlier analysis put the productive rate at about 87% or about 30% of the time. Published work reported that the classifier diagnosed cytomegalovirus status with high specificity and sensitivity. In a later analysis, approximately 18,000 TCR beta sequences were associated with HLA alleles at 0.05 false discovery rate.

As for this clone: Its antigen remains unknown.

The PCR had 60 Vbeta and 13 Jbeta primers. The protocol was immunoSEQ multiplex PCR, while the TCRdb copy is restricted to in-frame clones and leaves out a portion. Found here are about 140,000 clones; the top ten clones hold 2% to 2.5%. The receptor comes from a woman between 18 and 29 years old in good health and CMV-seronegative. The material sequenced was PBMCs. The gene calls are TRBV10-3 and TRBJ1-1, with D maybe TRBD1 (5 bases). The CDR3 sequence: CAISNALGGDTEAFF. Written as DNA, the CDR3 is TGTGCCATCAGTAACGCATTGGGGGGAGACACTGAAGCTTTCTTT.